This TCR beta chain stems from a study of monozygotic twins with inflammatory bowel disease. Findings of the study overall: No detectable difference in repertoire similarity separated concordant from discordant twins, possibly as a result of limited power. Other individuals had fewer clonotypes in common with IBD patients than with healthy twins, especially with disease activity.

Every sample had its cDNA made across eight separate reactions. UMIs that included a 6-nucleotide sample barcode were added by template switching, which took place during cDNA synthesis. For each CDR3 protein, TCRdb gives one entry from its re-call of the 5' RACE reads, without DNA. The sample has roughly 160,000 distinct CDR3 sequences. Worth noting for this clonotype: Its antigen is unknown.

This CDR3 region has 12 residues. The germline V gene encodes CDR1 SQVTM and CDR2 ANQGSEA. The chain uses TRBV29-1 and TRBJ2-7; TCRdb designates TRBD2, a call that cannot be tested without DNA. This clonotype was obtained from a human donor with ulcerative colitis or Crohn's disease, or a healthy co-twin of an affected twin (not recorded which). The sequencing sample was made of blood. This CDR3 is CSVGEGGYEQYF.